The 30 T cell receptor beta chains in this list originate from one sample, sequenced in a study of shared clonotypes between healthy human individuals. CD45RO-negative cells were positively selected for CCR7, leaving out terminally differentiated effector memory CD45RA+ cells. Sequencing used immunoSEQ multiplex PCR; TCRdb keeps in-frame clones, though not all of them. This table holds some 2.1 million clones, about 93% found once. Sequenced input: naive CD8+ T cells from PBMCs. The source of these receptors is a young man in good health. Some clones in this sample may be carry-over from other donors' samples.

The chain combines TRBV6-5 with TRBJ1-1; 8 bases are shared with TRBD1. In germline, CDR1 is MNHEY, CDR2 SVGAGI. CDR3 size: 15 residues. J gave up 5 bases and V 6 bases, and 11 bases lay outside the gene matches. CDR3 residues: CASSYPQGAGTEAFF. The CDR3 nucleotides read TGTGCCAGCAGCTACCCTCAGGGGGCTGGGACTGAAGCTTTCTTT.

The gene calls are TRBV11-2 and TRBJ1-2; a weak D match, TRBD1 (6 bases). Germline V gene data show CDR1 as SGHAT and CDR2 as FQNNGV. This CDR3 comprises 14 residues. V shed 5 bases and J shed 13 bases, with 23 bases lying between them. The CDR3 DNA reads TGTGCCAGCAGCCTAGGGGGAACGCTGCTCTCCCCCACCTTC. This encodes CASSLGGTLLSPTF.

The V and J genes are TRBV5-6 and TRBJ2-3; 9 bases align to TRBD2. There are 14 residues in the CDR3. Germline V gene lookup returns CDR1 SGHDT and CDR2 YYEEEE. V lost 4 bases and J lost 2; bases outside the gene matches: 2. CDR3 nucleotide sequence: TGTGCCAGCAGCCTAGCGGGGACCACAGATACGCAGTATTTT. This codes for CASSLAGTTDTQYF.

J is TRBJ2-6 and V is TRBV28; D call uncertain. CDR1 and CDR2 (germline): MDHEN, SYDVKM. The CDR3 length is 15 residues. With 6 bases removed from V and 0 bases from J, the gap between germline ends came to 9 bases. This CDR3 is CASSKGLSGANVLTF. The CDR3 DNA sequence: TGTGCCAGCAGCAAAGGCCTCTCTGGGGCCAACGTCCTGACTTTC.

The chain has TRBV15 and TRBJ2-7; tentative D call: TRBD1 (6 bases). There are 13 residues in the CDR3. V lost 5 bases and J 6 bases, leaving 14 bases between the germline ends. Germline CDR1 reads LNHNV; CDR2 reads YYDKDF (reference sequence). Here the CDR3 DNA reads TGTGCCACCAGCGGAAACAGGGCCCGCGAGCAGTACTTC. This codes for CATSGNRAREQYF.

DNA of the CDR3: TGTGCCAGCAGCTTTGGCCTTGACACAGATACGCAGTATTTT. It encodes CASSFGLDTDTQYF. This chain joins TRBV7-9 and TRBJ2-3; no clear D gene. V was clipped by 3 bases and J by 2 bases, with 9 bases between them. From germline, CDR1 is SEHNR and CDR2 FQNEAQ (reference sequence). This CDR3 spans 14 amino acids.

This chain joins TRBV27 and TRBJ2-2; D gene uncertain. The CDR3 length is 14 residues. Germline V gene lookup returns CDR1 MNHEY and CDR2 SMNVEV (reference sequence). V was clipped by 7 bases and J by 0 bases, with 9 bases between them. The CDR3 sequence is CASTVYANTGELFF. As DNA, the CDR3 is TGTGCCAGCACCGTCTACGCGAACACCGGGGAGCTGTTTTTT.

The rearrangement links TRBV27 to TRBJ1-2; tentative D call: TRBD1 (6 bases). Deletions cut 4 bases from V and 2 bases from J, with 14 bases between. The CDR3 runs 15 residues. Per germline, CDR1 MNHEY and CDR2 SMNVEV (reference sequence). The CDR3 is CASSSYRVGNYGYTF. DNA for the CDR3: TGTGCCAGCAGTTCCTACAGGGTAGGAAACTATGGCTACACCTTC.

The V call is TRBV6-1, the J call TRBJ2-3; 8 bases align to TRBD2. The V and J ends lost 0 bases and 7 bases, in that order; junction bases with no gene match: 6. Germline V CDR1 and CDR2: MNHNS, SASEGT. The CDR3 length is 15 residues. CDR3 loop: CASSEAWREVNTQYF. The CDR3, as DNA: TGTGCCAGCAGTGAAGCATGGCGGGAGGTAAATACGCAGTATTTT.

This chain links TRBV9 with TRBJ2-3; the match to TRBD2 covers 7 bases. Germline CDR1 reads SGDLS; CDR2 reads YYNGEE. V gave up 5 bases and J gave up 2 bases; unmatched junction bases: 11. This CDR3 is 16 amino acids long. The chain's CDR3 is CASSPGDYDITDTQYF. The CDR3 nucleotides read TGTGCCAGCAGTCCTGGGGACTACGATATCACAGATACGCAGTATTTT.

This chain joins TRBV19 and TRBJ2-5; the D is unclear. Germline V gene data show CDR1 as LNHDA and CDR2 as SQIVND (reference sequence). The CDR3 has 14 residues. Trimming shortened V by 2 bases and J by 5 bases, and 12 bases separated the two germline ends. The CDR3 DNA reads TGTGCCAGTAGTATAAGAGGTAGCTTCGAGACCCAGTACTTC. Protein product: CASSIRGSFETQYF. Variable domain in full (rest from reference TRBV19 and TRBJ2-5): DGGITQSPKYLFRKEGQNVTLSCEQNLNHDAMYWYRQDPGQGLRLIYYSQIVNDFQKGDIAEGYSVSREKKESFPLTVTSAQKNPTAFYLCASSIRGSFETQYFGPGTRLLVL.

J is TRBJ1-2 and V is TRBV19; the match to TRBD1 covers 7 bases. V was clipped by 0 bases and J by 4 bases; unmatched bases: 5. The length of the CDR3 is 15 residues. CDR1 and CDR2 (germline): LNHDA, SQIVND (reference sequence). DNA for the CDR3: TGTGCCAGTAGTATAGATCTCAGGGGGTTCTATGGCTACACCTTC. Translation: CASSIDLRGFYGYTF.

J is TRBJ1-1 and V is TRBV6-5; D gene uncertain. V was trimmed by 2 bases and J by 6 bases, leaving 4 bases between them. The germline CDR1 and CDR2 sequences are MNHEY and SVGAGI. The CDR3 is 11 residues long. Here the CDR3 DNA reads TGTGCCAGCAGTTACGGGCCTGAAGCTTTCTTT. Its protein product is CASSYGPEAFF.

Of note for this clone: The same CDR3 is also encoded by other DNA sequences in this sample. The chain recombines TRBV27 with TRBJ2-7; 7 bases agree with TRBD2. The CDR3 spans 13 residues. Trimming cost V 2 bases and J 7 bases; bases outside gene matches: 5. Germline assignment: CDR1 MNHEY and CDR2 SMNVEV (reference sequence). CDR3 sequence: CASSLIRGGEQYF. CDR3 sequence (DNA): TGTGCCAGCAGTTTAATCCGGGGAGGGGAGCAGTACTTC.

This chain uses TRBV19 with TRBJ2-1; 7 nucleotides line up with TRBD2. Germline assignment: CDR1 LNHDA and CDR2 SQIVND (reference sequence). With 5 bases clipped from V and 5 bases from J, the junction kept 9 bases outside the gene matches. This CDR3 comprises 15 residues. The CDR3 region has the DNA TGTGCCAGTAGTGTCCGACTAGCCCCCCACAATGAGCAGTTCTTC. Translation gives CASSVRLAPHNEQFF.

The table lists this clone with a few counts. The chain combines TRBV2 with TRBJ1-1, with TRBD1 as a possible D gene (5 bases). The germline V gene encodes CDR1 SNHLY and CDR2 FYNNEI. Trimming removed 8 bases from V and 6 bases from J, with 19 bases in between. The CDR3 is 14 residues long. The CDR3 here is CASPSSAGTPEAFF. In DNA, the CDR3 is TGTGCCAGCCCCAGTTCAGCAGGGACCCCTGAAGCTTTCTTT.

The V gene is TRBV4-1, the J gene TRBJ1-2; D might be TRBD1 (6 bases). V was cut by 0 bases and J by 3 bases, with 17 bases left in between. Germline assignment: CDR1 MGHRA and CDR2 YSYEKL. CDR3 length: 17 amino acids. CDR3 coding DNA: TGCGCCAGCAGCCAAGACGTCCGGTGGGGGGCCGACTATGGCTACACCTTC. Its translation: CASSQDVRWGADYGYTF.

The chain is built from TRBV7-9 and TRBJ2-5; 9 bases fit TRBD1. The trim removed 5 bases at V and 7 bases at J, leaving 11 bases unmatched. Germline lookup yields CDR1 SEHNR and CDR2 FQNEAQ (reference sequence). The CDR3 runs to 15 residues. CDR3 residues: CASSTGTGTIGTQYF. In nucleotides, the CDR3 is TGTGCCAGCAGCACAGGGACAGGGACGATAGGGACCCAGTACTTC.

The chain recombines TRBV4-1 with TRBJ2-7; no reliable D call. The CDR3 has 15 amino acids. Germline CDR1 and CDR2: MGHRA and YSYEKL. The V end lost 1 base, the J end lost 0 bases, and 10 bases lay between the germline ends. Written as DNA, the CDR3 is TGCGCCAGCAGCCAAGGTCCGAAAAGCTCCTACGAGCAGTACTTC. Its protein is CASSQGPKSSYEQYF.

This rearrangement joins TRBV9 to TRBJ2-4, with no clear D. Germline V CDR1 and CDR2: SGDLS, YYNGEE. Trimming took 2 bases from V and 5 from J, leaving 17 bases between them. The CDR3 extends over 16 amino acids. CDR3 DNA sequence: TGTGCCAGCAGCGTGGGTGGGTCAGTCTCCCAAAACATTCAGTACTTC. This sequence encodes CASSVGGSVSQNIQYF.

This sequence joins TRBV11-3 and TRBJ2-1; D is possibly TRBD2 (7 bases). The CDR3 sequence is 16 residues long. CDR1 is SGHNT, CDR2 YENEEA, per germline. Between the trimmed V and J ends, which lost 1 base and 6 bases, there was a span of 16 bases. The DNA for the CDR3 is TGTGCCAGCAGCTTAGGCTCGGGGGCGGGAGCCAATGAGCAGTTCTTC. Translating gives CASSLGSGAGANEQFF.

This chain links TRBV4-1 with TRBJ1-6; maybe TRBD1 (5 bases). The V end lost 4 bases, the J end lost 11 bases, and 15 bases lay between the germline ends. This CDR3 has 14 amino acids. CDR1 and CDR2 (germline): MGHRA, YSYEKL. The CDR3 DNA sequence: TGCGCCAGCAGCCCCCGTATGGGGGATCCACCCCTCCACTTT. Translation gives CASSPRMGDPPLHF.

The rearrangement uses TRBV23-1 and TRBJ2-3; D is undetermined. TRBV23-1 is reported as an ORF; its role is uncertain. The CDR3 spans 14 residues. V dropped 11 bases and J dropped 4 bases, with 19 bases sitting between them. CDR3 sequence: CACIFLRKADTQYF. The CDR3 bases are TGCGCCTGTATATTCCTACGGAAGGCAGATACGCAGTATTTT.

The V gene is TRBV10-3, the J gene TRBJ2-1; 11 bases line up with TRBD1. The CDR3 contains 16 residues. Germline loops: CDR1 ENHRY, CDR2 SYGVKD. The V gene end was trimmed by 7 bases and the J gene end by 3 bases; junction bases not matched to a gene: 8. In nucleotides, the CDR3 is TGTGCCATCATGGGAACCGGGACAGGGGGCTACAATGAGCAGTTCTTC. Its translation is CAIMGTGTGGYNEQFF.

The CDR3 here is CASRLTGNYGYTF. CDR3 sequence (DNA): TGTGCCAGCAGGTTGACAGGGAACTATGGCTACACCTTC. This chain joins TRBV5-6 and TRBJ1-2; 7 bases agree with TRBD1. Germline V CDR1 and CDR2: SGHDT, YYEEEE. This CDR3 region has 13 residues. J lost 2 bases, V lost 5 bases, and 3 bases had no gene match.

In its sample, this clone was seen once. The rearrangement joins TRBV7-9 to TRBJ2-7, with TRBD1 matching 9 bases. CDR3 length equals 14 residues. Unmatched junction bases numbered 6, after V lost 5 bases and J lost 4 bases. Germline loops: CDR1 SEHNR, CDR2 FQNEAQ (reference sequence). For the CDR3, the DNA is TGTGCCAGCAGCCAGACAGGGGGTAGGTACGAGCAGTACTTC. It codes for CASSQTGGRYEQYF.

Details on this clone: Other nucleotide sequences from this sample produce the same CDR3. The rearrangement joins TRBV2 to TRBJ2-3; TRBD1 matches at 8 bases. The CDR3 spans 15 residues. Germline CDR1 and CDR2: SNHLY and FYNNEI. The trim removed 1 base at V and 0 bases at J, leaving 0 bases unmatched. The CDR3 spells CASSEGTGSTDTQYF. The CDR3 DNA reads TGTGCCAGCAGTGAAGGGACAGGGAGCACAGATACGCAGTATTTT.

The chain employs TRBV28 and TRBJ2-3; D gene unclear. CDR3 length: 13 amino acids. The germline CDR1 and CDR2 sequences are MDHEN and SYDVKM. V was trimmed by 2 bases and J by 3 bases, leaving 6 bases between them. The CDR3, as DNA: TGTGCCAGCAGTTTACGTAAAACAGATACGCAGTATTTT. Translating gives CASSLRKTDTQYF.

This clone has more than one count but fewer than ten. This sequence joins TRBV4-1 and TRBJ1-1; a weak D match, TRBD1 (5 bases). Germline V gene sequence: CDR1 MGHRA, CDR2 YSYEKL. The germline V and J ends were trimmed by 3 bases and 0 bases, with 11 bases remaining between them. This CDR3 has 15 amino acids. CDR3 residues: CASSQGTEMNTEAFF. The CDR3 DNA reads as TGCGCCAGCAGCCAGGGGACGGAAATGAACACTGAAGCTTTCTTT.

This clone came up once. The rearrangement joins TRBV7-9 to TRBJ2-7, with 7 nucleotides matching TRBD1. The CDR3 sequence is 15 residues long. V lost 3 bases to trimming and J lost 2 bases; unmatched junction nucleotides: 7. Germline CDR1 is SEHNR and CDR2 is FQNEAQ (reference sequence). CDR3 sequence (DNA): TGTGCCAGCAGCTTTGGCATCGGGACAGCCTACGAGCAGTACTTC. Its translation is CASSFGIGTAYEQYF.